The source of this T cell receptor beta chain is a study of cytomegalovirus exposure and HLA in healthy donors. Whereas donors were nominally healthy upon sampling, unrecorded immune exposures were probable. V shed 4 bases and J 5 bases; nucleotides not matched to a gene: 10. The germline CDR1 and CDR2 sequences are SQVTM and ANQGSEA. This CDR3 region has 16 residues. Points from the study as a whole: Reports credit the classifier with highly specific, highly sensitive diagnosis of cytomegalovirus status. Sequence variants that were highly shared formed a cluster that was likely a sequencing artifact.

The PCR had 60 Vbeta and 13 Jbeta primers. Only in-frame clones appear in the TCRdb table, and some are missing; sequencing was by immunoSEQ multiplex PCR. The table includes about 130,000 clones, around 83% detected once. Points on this clone: Its specificity is unknown.

Material for sequencing was PBMCs. The TCR sequence derives from a woman between 45 and 65 years old in good health and CMV-seropositive. V gene TRBV29-1 combines with J gene TRBJ2-3; TRBD1 matches 12 bases. CDR3 bases: TGCAGCGTTGCCAAAACCGGGACAGGGGGCGTAGATACGCAGTATTTT. Translation: CSVAKTGTGGVDTQYF.